Included here is one TCR beta chain sequence, with context. Its antigen is currently unknown. Per the germline V gene, CDR1 is KGHDR and CDR2 is SFDVKD. The CDR3 runs 15 residues. Eight distinct reactions (per sample) were used to make the cDNA. Template switching introduced UMIs that contain a 6-nucleotide sample barcode. TCRdb reprocessed the 5' RACE reads and reports one entry per CDR3 protein, with no DNA. The listing contains 110,000 or so distinct CDR3 sequences. The data were taken from a study of monozygotic twins with inflammatory bowel disease. Whole-study results and caveats: Clonotype sharing was lower in IBD patients than healthy twins, most markedly with disease activity. The study supported no single strong signal or clonotype linked to IBD.

Material for sequencing was blood. The chain carries TRBV24-1 and TRBJ2-2. The TCR sequence derives from a human donor with ulcerative colitis or Crohn's disease, or a healthy co-twin of an affected twin (not recorded which). This CDR3 reads CATSDFGRFTGELFF.